This is a list of T cell receptor beta chains from one sample in a study of OX40 agonist ivuxolimab in advanced cancers. Sequencing was performed with immunoSEQ multiplex PCR; in TCRdb, only in-frame clones are kept and a portion is missing. The sample shows approximately 71,000 clones, roughly 93% of them seen only once. The starting material was CD4+ or CD8+ T cells sorted from blood, obtained in a trial of the OX40 agonist ivuxolimab. Receptors originate from an adult with an advanced solid tumor such as melanoma, head and neck, liver or kidney cancer. Each CDR3 is given with its conserved first and last residue. D genes are given only for firm matches. Clone size is shown for a subset of rows, as once, few, many or a class of expanded clone.

D: TRBD1
V: TRBV13
J: TRBJ1-1
size: NA
DNA: TGTGCCAGCAGCTCGGGACAGTTGAACACTGAAGCTTTCTTT
CDR3: CASSSGQLNTEAFF

D: NA
V: TRBV27
J: TRBJ1-2
size: NA
DNA: TGTGCCAGCAGTGCGTTACAAGGGTACAGCTATGGCTACACCTTC
CDR3: CASSALQGYSYGYTF

D: TRBD1
V: TRBV5-6
J: TRBJ1-2
size: once
DNA: TGTGCCAGCAGCCGAGGACAGGGGACGTATGGCTACACCTTC
CDR3: CASSRGQGTYGYTF

D: TRBD2
V: TRBV4-1
J: TRBJ2-7
size: NA
DNA: TGCGCCAGCAGCTATTTAGCGGGGGAGCAGTACTTC
CDR3: CASSYLAGEQYF

D: NA
V: TRBV4-3
J: TRBJ1-2
size: NA
DNA: TGCGCCAGCAGCCAAGATCGGGGGGCTTCCCCTTATGGCTACACCTTC
CDR3: CASSQDRGASPYGYTF

D: NA
V: TRBV19
J: TRBJ1-2
size: NA
DNA: TGTGCCAGTAGTATCGACCTCTATGGCTACACCTTC
CDR3: CASSIDLYGYTF

D: TRBD1
V: TRBV12-5
J: TRBJ2-1
size: NA
DNA: TGTGCTAGTGGTTTGGACAGGGGACCCTACAATGAGCAGTTCTTC
CDR3: CASGLDRGPYNEQFF

D: TRBD1
V: TRBV7-6
J: TRBJ2-6
size: NA
DNA: TGTGCCAGCAGCTTAGCCCGACAGGGGCCCTCCACTGGGGCCAACGTCCTGACTTTC
CDR3: CASSLARQGPSTGANVLTF

D: TRBD1
V: TRBV27
J: TRBJ2-3
size: NA
DNA: TGTGCCAGCAGTTTAGGGGGTAGGGGGCGGAGCCGAGGGATTGGCACAGATACGCAGTATTTT
CDR3: CASSLGGRGRSRGIGTDTQYF

D: TRBD2
V: TRBV4-3
J: TRBJ2-1
size: NA
DNA: TGCGCCAGCAGCCAAGATCGACTAGCGGGGGGCTTCGGTGGGTTGGAGCAGTTCTTC
CDR3: CASSQDRLAGGFGGLEQFF

D: TRBD2
V: TRBV7-3
J: TRBJ2-1
size: NA
DNA: TGTGCCAGCAGCTTAACCCCCAGCGGGAGGGCCGGGGATGAGCAGTTCTTC
CDR3: CASSLTPSGRAGDEQFF

D: NA
V: TRBV19
J: TRBJ2-1
size: NA
DNA: TGTGCCAGCAGGACTCGATCGTCCTACAATGAGCAGTTCTTC
CDR3: CASRTRSSYNEQFF

D: NA
V: TRBV27
J: TRBJ2-7
size: NA
DNA: TGTGCCAGCAGTTTAGAGCCCGGGGACGCCTCCTACGAGCAGTACTTC
CDR3: CASSLEPGDASYEQYF

D: NA
V: TRBV19
J: TRBJ1-2
size: once
DNA: TGTGCCAGTAGCCCCTGGGTAGGGGGAGATGGCTACACCTTC
CDR3: CASSPWVGGDGYTF

D: TRBD1
V: TRBV18
J: TRBJ2-7
size: NA
DNA: TGTGCCAGCTCAGACAGGGGAGGCTACGAGCAGTACTTC
CDR3: CASSDRGGYEQYF

D: NA
V: TRBV27
J: TRBJ1-1
size: NA
DNA: TGTGCCAGCAGTCCACGCGAGGGCTGGGCTGAAGCTTTCTTT
CDR3: CASSPREGWAEAFF

D: NA
V: TRBV5-4
J: TRBJ2-1
size: NA
DNA: TGTGCCAGCAGCCCGGACAGAAGCTACAATGAGCAGTTCTTC
CDR3: CASSPDRSYNEQFF

D: NA
V: TRBV5-5
J: TRBJ1-1
size: NA
DNA: TGTGCCAGCAGCGGTACCTCCTCGGGGGTGAACACTGAAGCTTTCTTT
CDR3: CASSGTSSGVNTEAFF

D: NA
V: TRBV7-9
J: TRBJ1-4
size: NA
DNA: TGTGCCAGCAGCTTAGTCGGCGGATCGGGTGAAAAACTGTTTTTT
CDR3: CASSLVGGSGEKLFF

D: TRBD2
V: TRBV6-6
J: TRBJ2-1
size: NA
DNA: TGTGCCAGCAGTGTTACTCTGGCGGGAGGGCCTAATGAGCAGTTCTTC
CDR3: CASSVTLAGGPNEQFF

D: NA
V: TRBV28
J: TRBJ2-3
size: NA
DNA: TGTGCCAGCAGGCCTTACGGCACAGATACGCAGTATTTT
CDR3: CASRPYGTDTQYF

D: TRBD1
V: TRBV6-5
J: TRBJ2-7
size: NA
DNA: TGTGCCAGCAGCCTCCGACAGGGGGGCTACGAGCAGTACTTC
CDR3: CASSLRQGGYEQYF

D: NA
V: TRBV7-7
J: TRBJ2-3
size: NA
DNA: TGTGCTAGCAGTTTAGGTGGCAGGAGCACAGATACGCAGTATTTT
CDR3: CASSLGGRSTDTQYF

D: TRBD1
V: TRBV29-1
J: TRBJ2-5
size: NA
DNA: TGCAGCGTTGAAGAGCCCGGGACAGGGACCCAGTACTTC
CDR3: CSVEEPGTGTQYF

D: TRBD2
V: TRBV9
J: TRBJ2-7
size: once
DNA: TGTGCCAGCAGCGTCGGACTAGCGGGAGTTTCCTACGAGCAGTACTTC
CDR3: CASSVGLAGVSYEQYF

D: NA
V: TRBV19
J: TRBJ1-2
size: NA
DNA: TGTGCCAGTATACAGGAACCTAACTATGGCTACACCTTC
CDR3: CASIQEPNYGYTF

D: NA
V: TRBV27
J: TRBJ2-7
size: NA
DNA: TGTGCCAGCAGTTTAGGGGGGAGGGGGAACGAGCAGTACTTC
CDR3: CASSLGGRGNEQYF

D: NA
V: TRBV7-9
J: TRBJ1-4
size: NA
DNA: TGTGCCAGCAGCTTATGGAGAGCCGCCACTAATGAAAAACTGTTTTTT
CDR3: CASSLWRAATNEKLFF